The T cell receptor (beta chain) under discussion was sequenced for a study of CD8 T cells in ankylosing spondylitis (dated by TCRdb to 2017 to 2019). Regarding the research as a whole: The study profiled T cell receptor beta repertoires in healthy donors and ankylosing spondylitis patients to find disease-linked TCR variants. The full study cohort comprised 25 ankylosing spondylitis patients and about 110 healthy donors. Peripheral blood samples were taken, and synovial fluid was additionally collected from ankylosing spondylitis patients. Broad study findings and their caveats: According to the report, matched synovial fluid samples from ankylosing spondylitis patients were significantly enriched for the disease-linked clones. Blood from ankylosing spondylitis patients appeared to be characterized by a TCR beta motif made up of under ten highly homologous amino acid variants. Some of the motif variants had been reported before in the synovial fluid and blood of reactive arthritis patients, a finding that suggests common disease-initiation mechanisms. In peripheral blood, the disease-linked clones were found at relatively low frequencies and had a CD8+ phenotype.

The CDR3 starts with the cysteine, ends with the phenylalanine, and has 16 residues. Only CDR3 DNA remains: 48 bases, in frame from the first base. From the germline V gene, CDR1 is SNHLY and CDR2 is FYNNEI. The V and J ends are trimmed by 2 bases and 0 bases, leaving 10 bases between them. Turning to this clonotype: What this receptor recognizes is not known. Nothing much larger sits one base from this clone, and base qualities are not available.

Sequencing was carried out with an Illumina HiSeq 2500. Quantitative 5'-RACE with molecular barcodes was used to prepare TCR beta libraries. The authors' pipeline ran thus. To identify disease-linked TCR variants, a new computational method was used, one built on a probabilistic model of VDJ rearrangement. TCRdb redid the processing of the public reads, applying fastp at Q25 and MiXCR, and retained in-frame beta chains. CDR3 protein duplicates are merged, each entry listing the most common genes and DNA. TCRdb's processing, not the authors' own work, is the source of the V and J calls. The sample includes a few hundred thousand distinct CDR3 sequences, with 9.5% to 13% observed a single time. The ten largest clones represent 8% to 9.5% of the sample.

The receptor's source is a female donor with ankylosing spondylitis or in good health (not recorded which). Material: blood, either unsorted or a sorted T cell fraction (not recorded which). This chain is built from TRBV2 and TRBJ2-2; possibly the D gene is TRBD2, per 6 matching bases. The DNA sequence follows: TGTGCCAGCAGTGAACTGGCGGGGCCGAACACCGGGGAGCTGTTTTTT. This codes for CASSELAGPNTGELFF.